This TCR beta chain is drawn from a study of regulatory T cells in long-lasting Graves disease. General study points: Newly diagnosed disease favored TRBV20-1 and TRBJ2-1 over persistent disease.

The time point denotes: newly diagnosed GD, antithyroid drugs for less than 3 months. The TCR library used RNA extracted from PBMCs. This clonotype was seen ten or more times. The antigen is not known. The CDR3 has 15 amino acids. Germline V gene sequence: CDR1 MDHEN, CDR2 SYDVKM. The germline V and J ends were trimmed by 3 bases and 0 bases, with 9 bases remaining between them. Investigators prepared the TCR beta libraries by applying iRepertoire HTBI primers and Arm-PCR of CDR3 regions. Original methodology: Samples revealed approximately 60 TRBV and over twelve TRBJ segments. MiXCR, run by TCRdb on the multiplex PCR reads, gives a single entry per CDR3 protein. TCRdb's processing, not the authors', yielded these V and J calls. The table records some 330,000 distinct CDR3 sequences, about 11% of them present only once. Separately, the same data were catalogued under a study of T cells in Graves' hyperthyroidism and ophthalmopathy. That report adds: Patients aged 18 to 65 had newly diagnosed hyperthyroidism lasting under 2 months. First-round RT-PCR targeting the TCR CDR3 was performed with the HTBI primer set.

The TCR originated in a young woman with Graves disease. The chain uses TRBV28 and TRBJ2-1; D gene unclear. The sequencing used peripheral blood mononuclear cells (PBMCs), collected at new diagnosis, from a patient treated with antithyroid drugs. The CDR3 is CASSFVESSYNEQFF. DNA of the CDR3: TGTGCCAGCAGTTTCGTTGAAAGCTCCTACAATGAGCAGTTCTTC.